These T cell receptor beta chains were read from a single sample in a study of cytomegalovirus exposure and HLA in healthy donors. Here immunoSEQ multiplex PCR was the method, and the copy in TCRdb shows in-frame clones only, minus some. The sample records roughly 100,000 clones, roughly 80% being singletons. Sequencing was done on a sample of PBMCs. The origin of the receptors is a young man in good health and CMV-seropositive. Each CDR3 is given with its conserved first and last residue. D genes are given only for firm matches. Clone size appears in some rows only: once, few, many, or a class for an expanded clone.

size,D,V,J,DNA,CDR3
few,NA,TRBV7-2,TRBJ2-1,TGTGCCAGCAGCTACGCGGGGCGAGAGCAGTTCTTC,CASSYAGREQFF
once,TRBD1,TRBV2,TRBJ2-7,TGTGCCAGCAGAGTTCATAAGGCCCCGCGACAGGGGGGCTCCTACGAGCAGTACTTC,CASRVHKAPRQGGSYEQYF
NA,TRBD2,TRBV11-3,TRBJ2-1,TGTGCCAGCAGCTCCCCAGCGGGGGGGCCGGGTGAGCAGTTCTTC,CASSSPAGGPGEQFF
NA,NA,TRBV5-1,TRBJ2-1,TGCGCCAGCAGCTTGGGTCCTAGCTGGAATGAGCAGTTCTTC,CASSLGPSWNEQFF
few,TRBD1,TRBV6-4,TRBJ2-1,TGTGCCAGCAGACGACAGGGCGGTGAGCAGTTCTTC,CASRRQGGEQFF
NA,TRBD2,TRBV4-1,TRBJ2-1,TGCGCCAGCAGCCATGGGACTAGCGGGGGGTTGGGAAACAATGAGCAGTTCTTC,CASSHGTSGGLGNNEQFF
NA,NA,TRBV5-1,TRBJ1-6,TGCGCCAGCAGCTTGGAGATCGACAGAACTAATTCACCCCTCCACTTT,CASSLEIDRTNSPLHF
once,NA,TRBV7-9,TRBJ1-1,TGTGCCAGCAGCCGTTACTCTGAAGCTTTCTTT,CASSRYSEAFF
NA,NA,TRBV5-1,TRBJ2-6,TGCGCCAGCAGCTTGGCCTCCGAGGCTGGGGCCAACGTCCTGACTTTC,CASSLASEAGANVLTF
NA,NA,TRBV5-6,TRBJ2-7,TGTGCCAGCAGCTTGGTGGGACTGCACTACGAGCAGTACTTC,CASSLVGLHYEQYF
NA,NA,TRBV7-8,TRBJ2-6,TGTGCCAGCAGCTTAGCCACAGGGACTGGGGCCAACGTCCTGACTTTC,CASSLATGTGANVLTF
NA,NA,TRBV29-1,TRBJ2-5,TGCAGCGTCGAATTTGTAGCCAGAGAGACCCAGTACTTC,CSVEFVARETQYF
NA,NA,TRBV14,TRBJ2-7,TGTGCCAGCAGCTCCCTTCGGGCCTACGAGCAGTACTTC,CASSSLRAYEQYF
NA,NA,TRBV7-9,TRBJ1-3,TGTGCCAGCAGCCCCTCGGGTTTCTCTGGAAACACCATATATTTT,CASSPSGFSGNTIYF
NA,TRBD1,TRBV2,TRBJ2-2,TGTGCCAGCAGTGTGGAAGGGGGCGCGAACACCGGGGAGCTGTTTTTT,CASSVEGGANTGELFF
NA,NA,TRBV18,TRBJ2-7,TGTGCCAGCTCACAAGGGGCAAAATTCCTCGAGCAGTACTTC,CASSQGAKFLEQYF
once,NA,TRBV9,TRBJ1-4,TGTGCCAGCAAGAGTAGGGGGACGGATGAAAAACTGTTTTTT,CASKSRGTDEKLFF
NA,NA,TRBV20-1,TRBJ2-7,TGCAGTGCTTCCAACAGCGAGCAGTACTTC,CSASNSEQYF
once,TRBD1,TRBV9,TRBJ2-2,TGTGCCAGCAGCGGCCGGACAGGGAAGGCCGGGGAGCTGTTTTTT,CASSGRTGKAGELFF
NA,TRBD1,TRBV5-4,TRBJ2-1,TGTGCCAGCAGCCCCGTCCCCGGGACAGGGGGGGGTGAGCAGTTCTTC,CASSPVPGTGGGEQFF
NA,NA,TRBV29-1,TRBJ1-3,TGCAGCGTTGGACAGAATACTGGAAACACCATATATTTT,CSVGQNTGNTIYF
NA,TRBD2,TRBV7-2,TRBJ2-1,TGTGCCAGCAGCTTACGGTTCGTACTAGCGGGGGAGGGCAATGAGCAGTTCTTC,CASSLRFVLAGEGNEQFF
NA,NA,TRBV9,TRBJ2-5,TGTGCCAGCAGCGTAGAGGGGGGGGCGACAGAGACCCAGTACTTC,CASSVEGGATETQYF
NA,NA,TRBV4-3,TRBJ2-7,TGCGCCAGCAGCCAAGACACGGGTGACCGGCAGTACTTC,CASSQDTGDRQYF
few,NA,TRBV6-5,TRBJ1-5,TGTGCCAGCAGTACAGCCAGGTCCGATCAGCCCCAGCATTTT,CASSTARSDQPQHF
NA,NA,TRBV2,TRBJ2-3,TGTGCCAGCAGTGAACAAGACGCCGGAGAGTATTTT,CASSEQDAGEYF
NA,NA,TRBV5-4,TRBJ2-1,TGTGCCAGCAGCCAGGACTATAACAATGAGCAGTTCTTC,CASSQDYNNEQFF
NA,NA,TRBV5-1,TRBJ1-6,TGCGCCAGCAGCCAGACAGCAGACGGTAATTCACCCCTCCACTTT,CASSQTADGNSPLHF
NA,TRBD2,TRBV4-2,TRBJ2-3,TGTGCCAGCAGCGTTAGCGGGGGGGCAGGCACAGATACGCAGTATTTT,CASSVSGGAGTDTQYF
NA,TRBD1,TRBV5-6,TRBJ1-6,TGTGCCAGCAGCTTGAGTAGGAAAATGGGACAGGGAAATTCACCCCTCCACTTT,CASSLSRKMGQGNSPLHF
NA,NA,TRBV7-2,TRBJ2-5,TGTGCCAGCAGCTTAAACTTCCAGACCCAGTACTTC,CASSLNFQTQYF
NA,TRBD1,TRBV14,TRBJ1-2,TGTGCCAGCAGCCCTCGGACAGGGGTTAACTATGGCTACACCTTC,CASSPRTGVNYGYTF
NA,NA,TRBV19,TRBJ2-5,TGTGCCAGCGCCTCCGGGACTCCCGGACAGACCCAGTACTTC,CASASGTPGQTQYF
NA,TRBD1,TRBV6-5,TRBJ1-1,TGTGCCAGCAGCCGATACAGGGGGCTGAGCACTGAAGCTTTCTTT,CASSRYRGLSTEAFF
once,TRBD1,TRBV10-3,TRBJ1-6,TGTGCCATCAATACAGGGGAAAGGAATTCACCCCTCCACTTT,CAINTGERNSPLHF
NA,TRBD2,TRBV5-6,TRBJ2-5,TGTGCCAGCAGCTCACCTGGGACTAGCGGGGACCGATACGAGACCCAGTACTTC,CASSSPGTSGDRYETQYF
NA,NA,TRBV5-1,TRBJ2-4,TGCGCCAGCAGCTTGGACAGTCTAGCCAAAAACATTCAGTACTTC,CASSLDSLAKNIQYF
NA,TRBD1,TRBV7-2,TRBJ2-5,TGTGCCAGCAGCCACGAACTGACAGGGGGCTGGGAGACCCAGTACTTC,CASSHELTGGWETQYF
few,NA,TRBV4-2,TRBJ2-3,TGTGCCAGCAGCCAAGACTGGCCTCGCACAGATACGCAGTATTTT,CASSQDWPRTDTQYF
few,NA,TRBV12-2,TRBJ1-6,TGTGCAAGTCGCCCCAGGCAGGGTGGTTCACCCCTCCACTTT,CASRPRQGGSPLHF
few,TRBD1,TRBV2,TRBJ2-7,TGTGCCAGCAGTGATGAACAGGGGTACGAGCAGTACTTC,CASSDEQGYEQYF
NA,NA,TRBV9,TRBJ2-5,TGTGCCAGCAGCGTGTTGGGGGGGGCTTTGGAAGAGACCCAGTACTTC,CASSVLGGALEETQYF
NA,NA,TRBV5-4,TRBJ1-6,TGTGCCAGCAGCCCGGTGGGGGGTCCGCTTTCACCCCTCCACTTT,CASSPVGGPLSPLHF
NA,NA,TRBV29-1,TRBJ2-7,TGCAGCGTTGAAGATCGAGCCTACGAGCAGTACTTC,CSVEDRAYEQYF
NA,NA,TRBV7-9,TRBJ2-2,TGTGCCAGCAGCTCCAGACAGTATACGAACACCGGGGAGCTGTTTTTT,CASSSRQYTNTGELFF
NA,NA,TRBV6-5,TRBJ1-1,TGTGCCAGCAGTTACCCGGTCGGGCAGGGGAGAACTGAAGCTTTCTTT,CASSYPVGQGRTEAFF
NA,TRBD1,TRBV18,TRBJ1-2,TGTGCCAGCTCACGCAGACAGGGGGCTTCCTATGGCTACACCTTC,CASSRRQGASYGYTF
once,NA,TRBV2,TRBJ2-1,TGTGCCAGCCTTACAGCTACCTCCTACAATGAGCAGTTCTTC,CASLTATSYNEQFF
NA,NA,TRBV4-1,TRBJ2-7,TGCGCCAGCAGCCCGGGAAAGACAGGCTACGAGCAGTACTTC,CASSPGKTGYEQYF
NA,TRBD1,TRBV10-1,TRBJ2-2,TGCGCCAGCAGTCGGACAGGGGTGGCCGGGGAGCTGTTTTTT,CASSRTGVAGELFF
NA,NA,TRBV14,TRBJ1-6,TGTGCCAGCAGCCCAGGGTTTGTTGGCTCACCCCTCCACTTT,CASSPGFVGSPLHF
NA,NA,TRBV30,TRBJ2-3,TGTGCCTGGAGTGCAGGGGATCATACGCAGTATTTT,CAWSAGDHTQYF
NA,NA,TRBV27,TRBJ1-3,TGTGCCAGCAGTCGGGGATCTGGAAACACCATATATTTT,CASSRGSGNTIYF
NA,TRBD2,TRBV10-2,TRBJ2-3,TGCGCCAGCTCCCGGCCGCTAGCGGGCACAGATACGCAGTATTTT,CASSRPLAGTDTQYF